The rows below give T cell receptor beta chains drawn from one sample of a study of T-cell memory formation after mild COVID-19. TCRdb recomputed calls from the 5' RACE reads with MiXCR, one row per CDR3 protein. This table holds around 510,000 distinct CDR3 sequences, less than 25% found once. The sample taken for sequencing was PBMCs or a T cell subset sorted from them (not recorded which). These receptor sequences come from an adult woman who had mild COVID-19 (a few samples of this study predate the infection). Cell type and time point are not known. CDR3s include the opening cysteine and the closing phenylalanine or tryptophan. D genes are given only for firm matches. The size of a clone is reported for some rows only, either as once, few or many, or as a class for expanded clones.

j_call v_call clone_size d_call cdr3_length cdr3_aa cdr3_nt
TRBJ2-1 TRBV12-3/TRBV12-4 - - 15 CASTNRDPLGGEQFF TGTGCCAGTACGAACCGGGACCCCCTGGGGGGTGAGCAGTTCTTC
TRBJ2-4 TRBV5-6 few TRBD1 14 CASKAQGTKNIQYF TGTGCCAGCAAGGCACAGGGGACCAAAAACATTCAGTACTTC
TRBJ2-1 TRBV12-3/TRBV12-4 few - 17 CASSIVGPPSGYNEQFF TGTGCCAGCAGCATTGTAGGGCCCCCATCCGGATACAATGAGCAGTTCTTC
TRBJ1-4 TRBV5-5 - TRBD1 15 CASSKATGIEEKLFF TGTGCCAGCAGCAAGGCGACAGGGATTGAGGAAAAACTGTTTTTT
TRBJ2-3 TRBV7-9 few - 12 CASRGQSDTQYF TGTGCCAGCAGGGGGCAATCAGATACGCAGTATTTT
TRBJ2-1 TRBV7-9 few - 19 CASSLDPIFGVSSYNEQFF TGTGCCAGCAGCTTAGACCCGATTTTTGGGGTGAGCTCCTACAATGAGCAGTTCTTC
TRBJ2-6 TRBV5-1 - - 15 CASSPFISGANVLTF TGCGCCAGCAGCCCATTCATTTCTGGGGCCAACGTCCTGACTTTC
TRBJ1-2 TRBV7-9 few TRBD1 11 CASRGQGVDTF TGTGCCAGCAGGGGGCAGGGGGTCGACACCTTC
TRBJ2-7 TRBV14 few TRBD2 17 CASSQEILAGGRHEQYF TGTGCCAGCAGCCAAGAGATACTAGCGGGAGGTAGGCACGAGCAGTACTTC
TRBJ1-1 TRBV6-2/TRBV6-3 - - 18 CASSYSPPWAGLATEAFF TGTGCCAGCAGTTACTCGCCACCATGGGCCGGGCTGGCCACTGAAGCTTTCTTT
TRBJ2-5 TRBV6-5 - - 16 CASSYSLLLPTETQYF TGTGCCAGCAGTTACTCCCTTCTACTACCTACGGAGACCCAGTACTTC
TRBJ2-7 TRBV20-1 few TRBD1 14 CSARDVQGAGEQYF TGCAGTGCTAGAGATGTCCAGGGGGCAGGGGAGCAGTACTTC
TRBJ1-1 TRBV5-1 few - 14 CASSPQGGFTEAFF TGCGCCAGCAGCCCCCAAGGCGGGTTCACTGAAGCTTTCTTT
TRBJ2-1 TRBV6-5 few TRBD2 15 CASSSNPGLAREQFF TGTGCCAGCAGTTCCAATCCGGGACTAGCCCGCGAGCAGTTCTTC
TRBJ2-1 TRBV24-1 - TRBD2 17 CATSETSGGGMNNEQFF TGTGCCACCAGTGAGACTAGCGGGGGGGGCATGAACAATGAGCAGTTCTTC
TRBJ2-1 TRBV29-1 few - 12 CSVEAADNEQFF TGCAGCGTTGAGGCGGCTGACAATGAGCAGTTCTTC
TRBJ1-2 TRBV6-5 - TRBD1 16 CASSYSVGTANYGYTF TGTGCCAGCAGTTACTCCGTTGGGACAGCTAACTATGGCTACACCTTC
TRBJ2-1 TRBV20-1 few - 16 CSARGGIETPHNEQFF TGCAGTGCTAGAGGGGGGATCGAAACCCCTCACAATGAGCAGTTCTTC
TRBJ2-2 TRBV7-9 few - 13 CASIRGAAGELFF TGTGCCAGCATTCGAGGGGCGGCCGGGGAGCTGTTTTTT
TRBJ1-5 TRBV5-6 - - 14 CASSLQGHGQPQHF TGTGCCAGCAGCTTGCAGGGGCATGGTCAGCCCCAGCATTTT
TRBJ1-2 TRBV7-9 - TRBD1 15 CASSWGQGAGLGYTF TGTGCCAGCAGCTGGGGACAGGGGGCTGGACTCGGCTACACCTTC
TRBJ1-1 TRBV13 - TRBD1 12 CASTDRAEEAFF TGTGCCAGTACCGACAGGGCTGAGGAAGCTTTCTTT
TRBJ2-6 TRBV12-3/TRBV12-4 few - 15 CASSPPNSGANVLTF TGTGCCAGCAGCCCGCCCAACTCTGGGGCCAACGTCCTGACTTTC
TRBJ2-3 TRBV18 few - 13 CASSQPGRNTQYF TGTGCCAGCTCACAACCGGGTCGAAATACGCAGTATTTT